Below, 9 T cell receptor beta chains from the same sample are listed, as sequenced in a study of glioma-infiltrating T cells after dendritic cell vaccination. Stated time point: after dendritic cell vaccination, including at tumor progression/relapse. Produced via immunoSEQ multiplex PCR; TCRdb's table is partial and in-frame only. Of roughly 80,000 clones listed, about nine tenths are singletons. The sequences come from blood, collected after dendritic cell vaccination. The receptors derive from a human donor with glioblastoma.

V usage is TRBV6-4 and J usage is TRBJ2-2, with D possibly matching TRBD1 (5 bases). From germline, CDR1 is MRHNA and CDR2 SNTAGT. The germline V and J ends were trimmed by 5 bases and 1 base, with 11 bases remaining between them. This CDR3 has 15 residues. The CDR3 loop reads CASSPITGNTGELFF. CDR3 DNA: TGTGCCAGCAGTCCTATAACAGGGAACACCGGGGAGCTGTTTTTT.

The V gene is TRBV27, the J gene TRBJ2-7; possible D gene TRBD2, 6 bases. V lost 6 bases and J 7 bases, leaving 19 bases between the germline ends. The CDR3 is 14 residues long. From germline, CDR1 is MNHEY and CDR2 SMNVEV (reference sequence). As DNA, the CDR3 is TGTGCCAGCAGCCATTGGGACTCCGAAGGGGAGCAGTACTTC. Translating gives CASSHWDSEGEQYF.

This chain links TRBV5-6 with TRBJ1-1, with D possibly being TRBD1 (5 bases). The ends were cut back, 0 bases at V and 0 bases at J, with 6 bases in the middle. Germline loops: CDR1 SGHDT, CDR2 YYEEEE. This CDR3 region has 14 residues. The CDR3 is CASSLGGVNTEAFF. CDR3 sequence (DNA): TGTGCCAGCAGCTTGGGGGGGGTGAACACTGAAGCTTTCTTT. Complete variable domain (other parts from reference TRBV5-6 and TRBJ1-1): DAGVTQSPTHLIKTRGQQVTLRCSPKSGHDTVSWYQQALGQGPQFIFQYYEEEERQRGNFPDRFSGHQFPNYSSELNVNALLLGDSALYLCASSLGGVNTEAFFGQGTRLTVV.

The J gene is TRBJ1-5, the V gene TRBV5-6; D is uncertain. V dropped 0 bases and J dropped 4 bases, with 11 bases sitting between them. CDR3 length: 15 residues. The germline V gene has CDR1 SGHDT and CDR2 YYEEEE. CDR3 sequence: CASSLAGSSNQPQHF. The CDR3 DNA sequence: TGTGCCAGCAGCTTGGCCGGTAGTTCTAATCAGCCCCAGCATTTT.

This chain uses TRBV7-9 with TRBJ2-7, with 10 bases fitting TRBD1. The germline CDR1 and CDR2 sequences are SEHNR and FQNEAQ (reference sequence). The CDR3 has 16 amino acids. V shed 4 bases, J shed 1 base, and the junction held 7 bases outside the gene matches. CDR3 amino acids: CASSSHDRGPSYEQYF. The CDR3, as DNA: TGTGCCAGCAGCTCACACGACAGGGGGCCATCCTACGAGCAGTACTTC.

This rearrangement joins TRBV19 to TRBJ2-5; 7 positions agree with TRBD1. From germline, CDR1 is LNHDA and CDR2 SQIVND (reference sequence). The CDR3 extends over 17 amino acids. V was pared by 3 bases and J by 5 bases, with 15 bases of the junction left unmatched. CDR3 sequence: CASSITGTAPLKETQYF. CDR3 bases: TGTGCCAGTAGTATCACCGGGACAGCACCCCTCAAGGAGACCCAGTACTTC.

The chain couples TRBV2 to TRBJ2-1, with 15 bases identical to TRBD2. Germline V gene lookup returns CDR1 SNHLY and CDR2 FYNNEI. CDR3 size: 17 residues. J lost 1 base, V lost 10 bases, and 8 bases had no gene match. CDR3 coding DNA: TGTGCCACCCGGGGGACTAGCGGGAGGCGATCCTACAATGAGCAGTTCTTC. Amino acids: CATRGTSGRRSYNEQFF.

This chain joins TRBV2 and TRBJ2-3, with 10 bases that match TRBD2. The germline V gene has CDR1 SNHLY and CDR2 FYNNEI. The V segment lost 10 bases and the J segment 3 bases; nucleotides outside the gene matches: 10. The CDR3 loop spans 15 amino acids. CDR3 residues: CATTGLAVFTDTQYF. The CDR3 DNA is TGTGCCACCACCGGACTAGCGGTATTTACAGATACGCAGTATTTT.

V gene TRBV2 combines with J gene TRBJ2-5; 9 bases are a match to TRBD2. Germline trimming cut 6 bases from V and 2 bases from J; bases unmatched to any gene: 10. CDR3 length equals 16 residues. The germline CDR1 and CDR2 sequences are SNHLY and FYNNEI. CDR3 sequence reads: CASSESRTSVQETQYF. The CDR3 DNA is TGTGCCAGCAGCGAATCAAGGACTAGCGTACAAGAGACCCAGTACTTC.